The text below deals with one T cell receptor (beta chain). No antigen is known for it. No much larger clonotype is one base removed from it; base qualities were not supplied. TCRbeta CDR3 regions were amplified from genomic DNA using the immunoSEQ Assay, a bias-controlled multiplex PCR. The paper's data handling went like this. The number of nucleated cells in each sample was estimated by amplification of reference gene primers within the assay. To quantify the absolute abundance of each unique TCRbeta CDR3 rearrangement, sequence reads were collapsed and filtered. Productive Simpson clonality was computed per sample as the square root of Simpson's diversity index over productive rearrangements. This is the immuneACCESS table as TCRdb keeps it, with only in-frame sequences that have V and J called. A part of the clones is gone; compared with another copy, unresolved V genes explain less than half, and the rest is unexplained. That table is the source of V, J and clone size, and D and trimming were worked out from the DNA. The sample table holds about 500,000 clones, of which about 89% were seen once. Of the sample, less than 9% is held by the ten largest clones.

In Seattle, one collaborating source enrolled patients while the infection was active and tracked those patients longitudinally over the course of disease. The collaborating institutions used their own protocols to collect whole blood in K2EDTA tubes. For TCRbeta analysis, collaborator samples were shipped as frozen whole blood, as isolated PBMCs, or as DNA extracted from either sample type. This specimen comes from a study of blood T cell repertoires in COVID-19 (dated by TCRdb to between 2020 and 2021). A note on the overall study: Collaborator samples came from the United States, Italy and Spain and covered acute and convalescent phases of COVID-19. The material from the prospective study consisted of cDNA or gDNA derived from T cells, B-cell-depleted T cells, or PBMCs. Deeply sampled blood TCRbeta repertoires from subjects exposed to, actively infected with, or recovered from COVID-19 were included in the dataset. The repertoires were released in a freely available public database intended as a resource for research on the immune response to SARS-CoV-2. Samples came from the ongoing ImmuneRACE study (first 160 participants) plus 1,254 subjects from 6 global collaborators. Sample metadata almost always included a de-identified subject ID, COVID-19 status, age in years and sex. Where available, HLA class I and class II types were obtained from metadata supplied by the sample provider rather than from assay-based typing.

The junction carries 10 bases between V and J, which are trimmed by 7 bases and 4 bases respectively. The germline V gene (reference sequence) specifies MNHEY as CDR1 and SMNVEV as CDR2. Inclusive of the bounding cysteine and phenylalanine, the CDR3 is 12 residues long. Of the read, only the CDR3 DNA is kept; its 36 bases are in frame from base 1. General conclusions and limits of the study: The quantity of clinical and demographic metadata differed by source and by participant and was supplied without curation.

The TCR sequence derives from a woman between 45 and 60 years old with COVID-19, enrolled during active disease. The specimen sequenced was peripheral blood. Recombination connected TRBV27 to TRBJ1-1; the D gene identity is not certain. The CDR3 region reads CASTRVGTEAFF. In nucleotide form, the sequence is TGTGCCAGCACCCGCGTCGGCACTGAAGCTTTCTTT.